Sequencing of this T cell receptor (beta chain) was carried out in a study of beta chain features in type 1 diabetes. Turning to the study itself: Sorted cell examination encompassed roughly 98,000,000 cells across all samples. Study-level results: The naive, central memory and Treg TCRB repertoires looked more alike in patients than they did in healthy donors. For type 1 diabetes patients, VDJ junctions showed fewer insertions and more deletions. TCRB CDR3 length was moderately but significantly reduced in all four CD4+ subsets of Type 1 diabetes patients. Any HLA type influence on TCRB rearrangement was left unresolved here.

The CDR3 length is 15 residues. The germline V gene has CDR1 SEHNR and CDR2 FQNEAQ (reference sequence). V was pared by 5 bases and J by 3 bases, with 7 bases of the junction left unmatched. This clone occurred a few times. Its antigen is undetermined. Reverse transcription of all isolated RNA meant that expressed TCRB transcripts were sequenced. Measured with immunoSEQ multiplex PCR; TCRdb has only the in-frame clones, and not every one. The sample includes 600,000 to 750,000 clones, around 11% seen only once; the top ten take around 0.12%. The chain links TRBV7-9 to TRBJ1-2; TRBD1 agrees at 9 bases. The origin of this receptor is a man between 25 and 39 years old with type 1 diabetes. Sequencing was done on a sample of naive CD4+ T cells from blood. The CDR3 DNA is TGTGCCAGCAGCAACCGGGACAGGGTTCACTATGGCTACACCTTC. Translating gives CASSNRDRVHYGYTF.